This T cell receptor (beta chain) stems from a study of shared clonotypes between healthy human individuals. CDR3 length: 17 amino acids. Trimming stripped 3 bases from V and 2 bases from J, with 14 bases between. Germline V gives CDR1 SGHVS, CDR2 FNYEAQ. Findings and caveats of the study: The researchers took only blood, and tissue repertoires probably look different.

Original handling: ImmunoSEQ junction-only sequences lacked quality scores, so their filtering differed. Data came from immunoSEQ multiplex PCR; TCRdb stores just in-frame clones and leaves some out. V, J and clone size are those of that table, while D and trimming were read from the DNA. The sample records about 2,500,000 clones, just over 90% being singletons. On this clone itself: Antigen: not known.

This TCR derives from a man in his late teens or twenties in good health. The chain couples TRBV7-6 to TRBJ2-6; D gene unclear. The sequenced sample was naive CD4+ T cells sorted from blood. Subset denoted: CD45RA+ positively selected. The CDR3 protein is CASSFTGRETGANVLTF. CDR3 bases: TGTGCCAGCAGCTTCACCGGGCGAGAAACTGGGGCCAACGTCCTGACTTTC.